The 30 T cell receptor beta chains listed next were all sequenced from one sample in a study of T-cell reconstitution after alpha-beta-depleted transplantation in children. Unique molecular identifiers tagged the TCRbeta library. TCRdb recomputed calls from the PCR reads with MiXCR, one row per CDR3 protein. In the table there are hundreds of thousands of distinct CDR3 sequences, 15% to 20% of which are singletons. Sequencing used PBMCs, mostly from graft donor cells, obtained 360 days after TCRalphabeta/CD19-depleted stem cell transplant. Receptor source: a male patient younger than 18 who had a stem cell transplant for acute lymphoblastic leukemia, so the T cells may come from the graft donor.

Details on this clonotype: At one end, the junction sequence differs from germline, possibly due to a read error. V usage is TRBV12-3 or TRBV12-4 and J usage is TRBJ2-2; possible D gene TRBD2, 5 bases. The CDR3 runs to 14 residues. The CDR3 DNA reads as TGTGCCAGCAGTTTAAGAGGGAACGCCGGGGAGCTGTTTTTT. It codes for CASSLRGNAGELFF.

This chain connects TRBV27 to TRBJ1-4, with a weak D call TRBD1 (6 bases). The ends were cut back, 6 bases at V and 8 bases at J, with 19 bases in the middle. CDR3 length: 15 amino acids. CDR1 is MNHEY, CDR2 SMNVEV, per germline (reference sequence). CDR3: CASSRLLGGHEKLFF. In DNA form, the CDR3 reads TGTGCCAGCAGCCGTTTACTTGGGGGGCACGAAAAACTGTTTTTT.

This clonotype has only a few counts. The chain carries TRBV20-1 and TRBJ2-3, with TRBD2 as a possible D gene (5 bases). The germline gives CDR1 DFQATT, CDR2 SNEGSKA (reference sequence). This CDR3 comprises 15 residues. Trimming removed 5 bases at V and 0 bases at J, with 15 bases between. The CDR3 sequence is CSAPPDYSSTDTQYF. The CDR3 DNA follows: TGCAGTGCTCCACCTGACTACTCTAGCACAGATACGCAGTATTTT.

This chain joins TRBV20-1 and TRBJ2-6; D remains unclear. V was shortened by 7 bases and J by 4 bases, with 11 bases between the two germline ends. Germline CDR1 reads DFQATT; CDR2 reads SNEGSKA (reference sequence). CDR3 size: 13 residues. CDR3 DNA sequence: TGCAGTGTTTCCCCTCCCGGGGCCAACGTCCTGACTTTC. Its translation is CSVSPPGANVLTF.

This clonotype has at least ten counts. The V gene is TRBV12-3 or TRBV12-4, the J gene TRBJ2-7; 8 nucleotides align to TRBD1. The CDR3 consists of 12 residues. The junction had 4 bases not matched to a gene; V was cut back by 6 bases and J by 6 bases. CDR3: CASSKDRGEQYF. For the CDR3, the DNA is TGTGCCAGCAGCAAAGACAGGGGCGAGCAGTACTTC.

The V gene is TRBV10-3, the J gene TRBJ2-3; the match to TRBD2 covers 8 bases. This CDR3 region has 16 residues. CDR1 ENHRY and CDR2 SYGVKD come from the germline V gene. Trimming at V came to 4 bases and at J to 2 bases, leaving 8 bases not matched to a gene. The CDR3 nucleotides read TGTGCCATCAGTGGGGGCACTAGCGGCAACACAGATACGCAGTATTTT. The encoded protein is CAISGGTSGNTDTQYF.

This clonotype was detected many times. V gene TRBV12-3 or TRBV12-4 combines with J gene TRBJ2-5; the D is unclear. The CDR3 is 14 residues long. Trimming took 6 bases from V and 3 from J, leaving 14 bases between them. The CDR3 sequence is CASSSSRIKETQYF. Here the CDR3 DNA reads TGTGCCAGCAGCTCCTCGCGGATTAAAGAGACCCAGTACTTC.

In its sample, this clonotype was seen a few times. This chain links TRBV27 with TRBJ2-1; D possibly matches TRBD1 or TRBD2 (6 bases each). CDR1 and CDR2 from the germline V gene are MNHEY and SMNVEV (reference sequence). The CDR3 is 13 amino acids. Deletions cut 3 bases from V and 6 bases from J, with 9 bases between. The CDR3 DNA follows: TGTGCCAGCAGTTTCGAGGGGGGCAATGAGCAGTTCTTC. Translated, it gives CASSFEGGNEQFF.

Comment on this clonotype: One end of the junction fails to match germline, which may point to a read error. The genes are TRBV5-1 and TRBJ1-6, with 8 bases aligning to TRBD1. The germline gives CDR1 SGHRS, CDR2 YFSETQ. CDR3 length: 17 amino acids. CDR3 residues: CASSLEQGVPGNSPPHF. As DNA, the CDR3 is TGCGCCAGCAGCTTGGAACAGGGGGTTCCAGGGAATTCACCCCCCCACTTT.

This clonotype was picked up a small number of times. V is TRBV11-2 and J is TRBJ2-1, with D possibly TRBD2 on 6 matching bases. The V and J ends lost 5 bases and 1 base respectively, with 21 bases between them. Germline loops: CDR1 SGHAT, CDR2 FQNNGV. There are 18 residues in the CDR3. CDR3 amino acids: CASSPTPVTGGSYNEQFF. Here the CDR3 DNA reads TGTGCCAGCAGCCCTACTCCCGTCACCGGAGGGTCCTACAATGAGCAGTTCTTC.

The rearrangement joins TRBV20-1 to TRBJ2-3, with a weak D call TRBD2 (6 bases). This CDR3 region has 12 residues. Germline-derived CDR1 and CDR2 are DFQATT and SNEGSKA (reference sequence). Trimming shortened V by 6 bases and J by 4 bases, and 11 bases separated the two germline ends. This chain's CDR3 is CSATSSADTQYF. In nucleotides, the CDR3 is TGCAGTGCCACCTCTAGCGCAGATACGCAGTATTTT.

This chain links TRBV11-2 with TRBJ2-6; unclear D gene. This CDR3 has 17 residues. The ends were cut back, 0 bases at V and 2 bases at J, with 11 bases in the middle. Germline lookup yields CDR1 SGHAT and CDR2 FQNNGV. The DNA of the CDR3 is TGTGCCAGCAGCTTAGATAGTCTGGCCGCTGGGGCCAACGTCCTGACTTTC. The encoded protein is CASSLDSLAAGANVLTF.

The chain couples TRBV19 to TRBJ2-1; D gene unclear. Trimming stripped 3 bases from V and 1 base from J, with 16 bases between. The CDR3 covers 17 residues. CDR1 and CDR2 from the germline V gene are LNHDA and SQIVND (reference sequence). For the CDR3, the DNA is TGTGCCAGTAGTATTAAAACCACCCTGGGGTCCTACAATGAGCAGTTCTTC. Amino acids: CASSIKTTLGSYNEQFF.

The V call is TRBV7-9, the J call TRBJ2-7; perhaps D is TRBD1 or TRBD2 (5 bases each). This CDR3 contains 15 residues. Trimming stripped 2 bases from V and 5 bases from J, with 16 bases between. From germline, CDR1 is SEHNR and CDR2 FQNEAQ (reference sequence). The CDR3, as DNA: TGTGCCAGCAGCTTAATCTTGGGGCCGGGAAACGAGCAGTACTTC. It is translated as CASSLILGPGNEQYF.

This clonotype occurred a few times. The genes are TRBV27 and TRBJ2-5, with 15 bases aligning to TRBD2. CDR3 length: 15 amino acids. Per germline, CDR1 MNHEY and CDR2 SMNVEV (reference sequence). The ends lost 6 bases at V and 3 bases at J; junction bases unmatched: 2. CDR3 DNA: TGTGCCAGCAGGGGACTAGCGGGAGGAGAAGAGACCCAGTACTTC. Its protein product is CASRGLAGGEETQYF.

This clonotype was seen more than once but under ten times. This chain links TRBV6-5 with TRBJ2-5, with D possibly being TRBD2 (6 bases). Trimming stripped 2 bases from V and 5 bases from J, with 12 bases between. The CDR3 length is 14 residues. Germline loops: CDR1 MNHEY, CDR2 SVGAGI. The CDR3 nucleotides read TGTGCCAGCAGTTACGGGGGGTTCGAGGAGACCCAGTACTTC. Translation: CASSYGGFEETQYF.

The chain employs TRBV11-2 and TRBJ2-7; D is possibly TRBD2 (6 bases). CDR3 length equals 14 residues. CDR1 and CDR2 from the germline V gene are SGHAT and FQNNGV. Trimming cost V 6 bases and J 4 bases, with 16 bases left between them. The CDR3 coding sequence is TGTGCCAGCAGTTCTGTAAATCGGGAGTACGAGCAGTACTTC. Translation gives CASSSVNREYEQYF.

The V call is TRBV20-1, the J call TRBJ2-3; perhaps TRBD2 as D (6 bases). V lost 6 bases to trimming and J lost 3 bases, with 25 bases between them. Germline CDR1 reads DFQATT; CDR2 reads SNEGSKA (reference sequence). The CDR3 consists of 17 residues. The CDR3, as DNA: TGCAGTGCCATAAGTCCCGAAACTAGCAAAGGAACAGATACGCAGTATTTT. Translated, it gives CSAISPETSKGTDTQYF.

In its sample, this clonotype was seen a few times. The V and J genes are TRBV11-2 and TRBJ2-1; possibly TRBD2 for D (5 bases). The CDR3 runs 14 residues. CDR1 SGHAT and CDR2 FQNNGV come from the germline V gene. The V gene lost 5 bases and the J gene lost 6 bases, with 14 bases spanning the gap. CDR3 loop: CASSDPLAGNEQFF. The CDR3 DNA is TGTGCCAGCAGCGACCCCCTAGCCGGCAATGAGCAGTTCTTC.

This clonotype was detected once. This may stem from a read error, because a much larger clone lies one nucleotide away. The chain has TRBV2 and TRBJ2-5; tentatively, D is TRBD2 (7 bases). The V gene's germline CDR1 is SNHLY and CDR2 FYNNEI. The CDR3 consists of 13 residues. This CDR3 is CASSVRGGENQYF. CDR3 DNA sequence: TGTGCCAGCAGTGTGAGGGGGGGAGAGAACCAGTACTTC. The whole variable domain, filled in from reference TRBV2 and TRBJ2-5, reads EPEVTQTPSHQVTQMGQEVILRCVPISNHLYFYWYRQILGQKVEFLVSFYNNEISEKSEIFDDQFSVERPDGSNFTLKIRSTKLEDSAMYFCASSVRGGENQYFGPGTRLLVL.

This chain joins TRBV11-2 and TRBJ2-5; 8 bases line up with TRBD1. This CDR3 contains 15 residues. Germline trimming cut 0 bases from V and 4 bases from J; bases unmatched to any gene: 4. Germline V CDR1 and CDR2: SGHAT, FQNNGV. The CDR3 DNA reads as TGTGCCAGCAGCTTAGATCGGACAGGGTCAGAGACCCAGTACTTC. Its protein is CASSLDRTGSETQYF.

This clonotype was seen many times. The chain carries TRBV7-9 and TRBJ2-2; D is undetermined. Germline loops: CDR1 SEHNR, CDR2 FQNEAQ (reference sequence). Trimming left V 0 bases short and J 0 bases short, with 5 bases between. The CDR3 length is 15 residues. The CDR3 loop reads CASSLANANTGELFF. The CDR3 DNA reads as TGTGCCAGCAGCTTAGCGAACGCGAACACCGGGGAGCTGTTTTTT.

At least ten counts were recorded for this clonotype. The rearrangement joins TRBV6-5 to TRBJ2-7; tentatively, D is TRBD2 (7 bases). The CDR3 runs 18 residues. Trimming removed 0 bases at V and 2 bases at J, with 20 bases between. Germline lookup yields CDR1 MNHEY and CDR2 SVGAGI. The CDR3 spells CASSYSARGGATTYEQYF. The CDR3 DNA reads TGTGCCAGCAGTTACTCGGCCCGCGGGGGCGCGACAACCTACGAGCAGTACTTC.

V usage is TRBV5-5 and J usage is TRBJ2-2, with no clear D. V lost 2 bases, J lost 2 bases, and 7 bases lay in between. Germline V gene lookup returns CDR1 SGHKS and CDR2 YYEKEE (reference sequence). The length of the CDR3 is 14 residues. For the CDR3, the DNA is TGTGCCAGCAGCTTCCCGGAAAACACCGGGGAGCTGTTTTTT. This gives the protein CASSFPENTGELFF.

The rearrangement links TRBV6-1 to TRBJ2-7; D is perhaps TRBD1 (6 bases). This CDR3 is built from 14 residues. The germline V and J ends were trimmed by 6 bases and 7 bases, with 19 bases remaining between them. The V gene's germline CDR1 is MNHNS and CDR2 SASEGT. The DNA of the CDR3 is TGTGCCAGCAGGGGATCTGGTACAGGGCTGGAGCAGTACTTC. Protein product: CASRGSGTGLEQYF.

The J gene is TRBJ2-1, the V gene TRBV7-3; 10 nucleotides line up with TRBD2. CDR1 is SGHTA, CDR2 FQGTGA, per germline. V lost 1 base to trimming and J lost 1 base; unmatched junction nucleotides: 7. This CDR3 contains 18 residues. As DNA, the CDR3 is TGTGCCAGCAGCTTAATGGGGTTAGCGGGAGGATCCTACAATGAGCAGTTCTTC. Its protein product is CASSLMGLAGGSYNEQFF.

This clonotype has just a few counts. This chain's CDR3 is CASRVGRYYEQYF. In DNA form, the CDR3 reads TGTGCCAGCAGGGTGGGACGGTACTACGAGCAGTACTTC. V gene TRBV12-3 or TRBV12-4 combines with J gene TRBJ2-7; possibly TRBD1 or TRBD2 for D (5 bases each). The CDR3 has 13 amino acids. V lost 6 bases and J 3 bases, leaving 12 bases between the germline ends.

This clonotype was observed a handful of times. The chain is built from TRBV2 and TRBJ2-2; 7 positions match TRBD1. The germline V gene encodes CDR1 SNHLY and CDR2 FYNNEI. J lost 7 bases, V lost 6 bases, and 17 bases had no gene match. This CDR3 has 17 residues. The CDR3 region has the DNA TGTGCCAGCAGGCCCGTTAGGGGGCCTTACAAGGGCGGGGAGCTGTTTTTT. This encodes CASRPVRGPYKGGELFF.

This clonotype was detected only a few times. V and J are TRBV4-1 and TRBJ2-7; possibly TRBD2 for D (6 bases). Germline loops: CDR1 MGHRA, CDR2 YSYEKL. V was clipped by 1 base and J by 1 base, with 14 bases between them. The CDR3 covers 16 residues. The CDR3 DNA reads TGCGCCAGCAGCCAAGTCAGAGGCGGGACGTCCTACGAGCAGTACTTC. Translating it yields CASSQVRGGTSYEQYF.

This clonotype came up a few times. The chain is built from TRBV12-5 and TRBJ2-7; 8 nucleotides match TRBD2. V lost 7 bases and J lost 2; bases outside the gene matches: 7. Germline CDR1 and CDR2: LGHNT and FRNRAP. The length of the CDR3 is 14 residues. CDR3 amino acids: CASAVGLVTYEQYF. DNA for the CDR3: TGTGCTAGTGCCGTGGGACTAGTGACCTACGAGCAGTACTTC. Drawing the rest from reference TRBV12-5 and TRBJ2-7, the complete variable domain is DARVTQTPRHKVTEMGQEVTMRCQPILGHNTVFWYRQTMMQGLELLAYFRNRAPLDDSGMPKDRFSAEMPDATLATLKIQPSEPRDSAVYFCASAVGLVTYEQYFGPGTRLTVT.